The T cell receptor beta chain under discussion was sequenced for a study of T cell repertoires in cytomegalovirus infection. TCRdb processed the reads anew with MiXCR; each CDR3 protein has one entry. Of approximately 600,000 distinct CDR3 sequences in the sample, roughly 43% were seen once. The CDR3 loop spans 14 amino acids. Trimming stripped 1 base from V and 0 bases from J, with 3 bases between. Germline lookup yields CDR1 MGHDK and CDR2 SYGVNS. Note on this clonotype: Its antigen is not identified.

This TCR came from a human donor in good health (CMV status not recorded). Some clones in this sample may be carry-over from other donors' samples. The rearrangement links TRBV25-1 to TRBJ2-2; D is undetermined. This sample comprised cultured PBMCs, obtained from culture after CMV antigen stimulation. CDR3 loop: CASSESANTGELFF. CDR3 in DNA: TGTGCCAGCAGTGAATCCGCGAACACCGGGGAGCTGTTTTTT.